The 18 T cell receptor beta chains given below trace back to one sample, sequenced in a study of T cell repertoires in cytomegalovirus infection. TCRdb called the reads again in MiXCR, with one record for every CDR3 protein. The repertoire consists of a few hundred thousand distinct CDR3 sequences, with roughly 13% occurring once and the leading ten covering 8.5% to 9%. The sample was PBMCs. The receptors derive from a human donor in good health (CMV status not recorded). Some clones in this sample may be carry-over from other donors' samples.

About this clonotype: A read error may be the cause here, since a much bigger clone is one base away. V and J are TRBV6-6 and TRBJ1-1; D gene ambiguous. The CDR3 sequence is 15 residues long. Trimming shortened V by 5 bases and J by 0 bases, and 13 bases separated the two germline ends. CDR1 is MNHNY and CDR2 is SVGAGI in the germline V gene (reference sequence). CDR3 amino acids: CASSQSGVMNTEAFF. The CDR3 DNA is TGTGCCAGCAGTCAGTCTGGGGTAATGAACACTGAAGCTTTCTTT.

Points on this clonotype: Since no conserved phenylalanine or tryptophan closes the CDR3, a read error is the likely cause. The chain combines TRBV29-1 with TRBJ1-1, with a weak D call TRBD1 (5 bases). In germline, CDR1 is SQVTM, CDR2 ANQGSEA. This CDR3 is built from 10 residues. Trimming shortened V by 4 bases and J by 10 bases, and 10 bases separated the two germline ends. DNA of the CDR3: TGCAGCGTTGGGGGCCCAAGAGCTTTCGTT. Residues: CSVGGPRAFV.

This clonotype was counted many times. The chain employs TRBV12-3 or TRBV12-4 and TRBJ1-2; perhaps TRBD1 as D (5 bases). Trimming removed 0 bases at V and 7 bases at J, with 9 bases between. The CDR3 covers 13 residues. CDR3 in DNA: TGTGCCAGCAGTTTAGCGCGTCAGGGTGGCTACACCTTC. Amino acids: CASSLARQGGYTF.

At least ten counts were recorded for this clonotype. The CDR3, as DNA: TGTGCCAGCAGCCGAGACAGGATAGGGTATACGCAGTATTTT. This gives the protein CASSRDRIGYTQYF. V usage is TRBV7-6 and J usage is TRBJ2-3; D is perhaps TRBD1 (6 bases). In germline, CDR1 is SGHVS, CDR2 FNYEAQ. The CDR3 is 14 amino acids. The V gene lost 5 bases and the J gene lost 7 bases, with 16 bases spanning the gap.

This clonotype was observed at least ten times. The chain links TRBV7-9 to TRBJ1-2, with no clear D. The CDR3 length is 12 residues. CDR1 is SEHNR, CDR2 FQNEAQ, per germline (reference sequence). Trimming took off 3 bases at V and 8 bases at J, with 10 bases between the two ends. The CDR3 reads CASSLGFRGYTF. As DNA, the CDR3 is TGTGCCAGCAGCTTGGGGTTTCGGGGCTACACCTTC. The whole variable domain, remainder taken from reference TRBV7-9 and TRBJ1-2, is DTGVSQNPRHKITKRGQNVTFRCDPISEHNRLYWYRQTLGQGPEFLTYFQNEAQLEKSRLLSDRFSAERPKGSFSTLEIQRTEQGDSAMYLCASSLGFRGYTFGSGTRLTVV.

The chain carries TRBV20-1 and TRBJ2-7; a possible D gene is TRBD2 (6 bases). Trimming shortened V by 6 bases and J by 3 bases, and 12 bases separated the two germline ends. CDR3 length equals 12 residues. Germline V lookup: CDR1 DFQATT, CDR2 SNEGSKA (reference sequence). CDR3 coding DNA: TGCAGTGCCGCGGGAACCAACTACGAGCAGTACTTC. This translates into CSAAGTNYEQYF.

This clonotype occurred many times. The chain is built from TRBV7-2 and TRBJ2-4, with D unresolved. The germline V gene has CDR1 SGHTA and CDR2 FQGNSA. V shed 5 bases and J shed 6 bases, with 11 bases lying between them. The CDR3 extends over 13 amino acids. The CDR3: CASSPGPGNIQYF. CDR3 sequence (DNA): TGTGCCAGCAGCCCCGGACCGGGAAACATTCAGTACTTC. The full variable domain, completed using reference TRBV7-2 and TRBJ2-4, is GAGVSQSPSNKVTEKGKDVELRCDPISGHTALYWYRQSLGQGLEFLIYFQGNSAPDKSGLPSDRFSAERTGGSVSTLTIQRTQQEDSAVYLCASSPGPGNIQYFGAGTRLSVL.

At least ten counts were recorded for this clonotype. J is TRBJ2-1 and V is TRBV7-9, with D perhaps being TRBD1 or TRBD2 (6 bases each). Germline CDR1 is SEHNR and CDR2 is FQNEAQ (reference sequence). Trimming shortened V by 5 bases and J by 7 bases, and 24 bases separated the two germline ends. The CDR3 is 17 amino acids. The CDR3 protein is CASSGLGGKGHGNEQFF. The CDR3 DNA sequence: TGTGCCAGCAGCGGACTGGGAGGAAAGGGACACGGGAATGAGCAGTTCTTC.

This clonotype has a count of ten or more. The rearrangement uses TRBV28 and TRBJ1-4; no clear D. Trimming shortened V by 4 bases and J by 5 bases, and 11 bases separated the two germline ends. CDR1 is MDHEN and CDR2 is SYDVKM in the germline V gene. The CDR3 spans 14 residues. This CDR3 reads CASSWLPRNEKLFF. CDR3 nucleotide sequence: TGTGCCAGCAGTTGGCTCCCACGGAATGAAAAACTGTTTTTT.

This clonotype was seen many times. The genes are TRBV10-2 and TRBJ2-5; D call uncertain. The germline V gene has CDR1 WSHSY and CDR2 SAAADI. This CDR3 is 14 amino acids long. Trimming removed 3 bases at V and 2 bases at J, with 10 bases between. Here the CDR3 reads CASSEWAPQETQYF. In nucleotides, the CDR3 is TGCGCCAGCAGTGAATGGGCACCACAAGAGACCCAGTACTTC.

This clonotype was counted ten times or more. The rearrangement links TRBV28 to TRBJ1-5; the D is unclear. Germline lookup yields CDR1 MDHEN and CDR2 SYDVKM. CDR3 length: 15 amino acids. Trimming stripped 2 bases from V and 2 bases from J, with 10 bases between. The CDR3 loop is CASSLTERGNQPQHF. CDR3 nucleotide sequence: TGTGCCAGCAGTTTAACGGAGAGGGGCAATCAGCCCCAGCATTTT.

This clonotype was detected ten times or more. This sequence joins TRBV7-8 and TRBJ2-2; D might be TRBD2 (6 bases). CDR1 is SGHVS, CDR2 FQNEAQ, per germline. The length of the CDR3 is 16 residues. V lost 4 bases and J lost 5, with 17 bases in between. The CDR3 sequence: CASSWLGGTGTGELFF. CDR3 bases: TGTGCCAGCAGCTGGCTGGGGGGAACGGGGACCGGGGAGCTGTTTTTT.

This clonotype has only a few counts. CDR3 sequence: CASSYQWNEQFF. The CDR3 nucleotides read TGTGCCAGCAGCTACCAGTGGAATGAGCAGTTCTTC. This chain joins TRBV7-2 and TRBJ2-1; D uncertain. The CDR3 consists of 12 residues. Germline CDR1 reads SGHTA; CDR2 reads FQGNSA. Trimming removed 4 bases from V and 7 bases from J, with 8 bases in between.

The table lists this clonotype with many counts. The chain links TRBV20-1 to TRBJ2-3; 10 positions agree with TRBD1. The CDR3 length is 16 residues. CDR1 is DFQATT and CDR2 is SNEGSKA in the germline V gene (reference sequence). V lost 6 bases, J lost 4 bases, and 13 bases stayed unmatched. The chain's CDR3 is CSANQGTGDVPDTQYF. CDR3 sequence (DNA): TGCAGTGCAAACCAAGGGACAGGGGACGTCCCAGATACGCAGTATTTT.

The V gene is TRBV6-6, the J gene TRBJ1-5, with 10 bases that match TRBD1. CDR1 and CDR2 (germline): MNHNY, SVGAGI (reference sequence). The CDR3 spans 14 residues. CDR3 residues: CVGGQGRLSQPQHF. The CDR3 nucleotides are TGTGTCGGGGGACAGGGGCGGCTTTCTCAGCCCCAGCATTTT.

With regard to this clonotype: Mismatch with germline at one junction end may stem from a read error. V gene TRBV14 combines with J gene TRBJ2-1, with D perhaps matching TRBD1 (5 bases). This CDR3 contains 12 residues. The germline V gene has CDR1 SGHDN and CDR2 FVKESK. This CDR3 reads CASSQDRRDRLF. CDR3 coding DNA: TGTGCCAGCAGCCAAGATCGTCGAGACAGACTCTTC.

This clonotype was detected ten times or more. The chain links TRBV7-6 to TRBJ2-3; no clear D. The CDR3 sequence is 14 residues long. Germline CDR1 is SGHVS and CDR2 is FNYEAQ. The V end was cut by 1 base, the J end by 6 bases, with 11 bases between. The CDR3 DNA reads TGTGCCAGCAGCTTAGAAGTTCCAATGGATACGCAGTATTTT. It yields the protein CASSLEVPMDTQYF.

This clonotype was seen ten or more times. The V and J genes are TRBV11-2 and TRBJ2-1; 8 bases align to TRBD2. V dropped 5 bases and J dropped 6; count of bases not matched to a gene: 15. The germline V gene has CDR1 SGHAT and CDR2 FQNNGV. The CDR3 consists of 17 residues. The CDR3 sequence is CASSPLPILAGANEQFF. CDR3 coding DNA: TGTGCCAGCAGCCCCTTGCCAATCCTAGCGGGTGCCAATGAGCAGTTCTTC.